The clone carrying this T cell receptor (beta chain) was seen a handful of times. In the authors' workflow: Estimation of nucleated cell counts was performed using reference gene primer amplification. The method was immunoSEQ multiplex PCR; TCRdb's version includes in-frame clones alone and lacks a portion of them. Clone size and the V and J calls come from that table; the DNA yielded D and trimming. The table has around 280,000 clones, 75% to 90% seen once; the top ten hold 2.1%. This sample is drawn from a study of blood T cell repertoires in COVID-19. About the research overall: Samples taken during acute and convalescent COVID-19 were collected in the United States, Italy and Spain. PBMCs, B-cell-depleted T cells, or T cells provided the cDNA or gDNA that made up the material.

The material sequenced was peripheral blood. This TCR was sampled from a woman between 25 and 40 years old who had recovered from COVID-19.

As DNA, the CDR3 is TGTGCCAGCAGTTCGGATGGCTACACCTTC. This sequence encodes CASSSDGYTF. This chain uses TRBV28 with TRBJ1-2, with no clear D. The germline V gene encodes CDR1 MDHEN and CDR2 SYDVKM. V lost 4 bases, J lost 6 bases, and 3 bases lay in between. There are 10 residues in the CDR3.